This is a list of T cell receptor beta chains from one sample in a study of blood T cells in healthy people across ages. TCRdb independently ran MiXCR on the 5' RACE reads; one entry per CDR3 protein. The data contain about 1.6 million distinct CDR3 sequences, roughly 32% of them singletons. The specimen sequenced was blood. The source of these receptors is a woman aged 25 to 39 in good health. Both conserved end residues are part of each CDR3. D genes are given only for firm matches. The size of a clone is reported for some rows only, either as once, few or many, or as a class for expanded clones.

clone_size j_call d_call v_call cdr3_nt cdr3_aa
NA TRBJ2-7 TRBD2 TRBV6-2/TRBV6-3 TGTGCCAGCAGGCCTCCGGGACTAGTAGACTACGAGCAGTACTTC CASRPPGLVDYEQYF
few TRBJ1-5 NA TRBV4-1 TGCGCCAGCAGCCAATCAATCGCCCCTTTTAGCAATCAGCCCCAGCATTTT CASSQSIAPFSNQPQHF
few TRBJ2-7 TRBD2 TRBV11-1 TGTGCCAGCAGCTTAACAGCGGGGCCCTCCTACGAGCAGTACTTC CASSLTAGPSYEQYF
few TRBJ2-5 TRBD2 TRBV5-6 TGTGCCAGCAGCTCCCCTCTAGCGGGAGGAGCGGAGACCCAGTACTTC CASSSPLAGGAETQYF
many TRBJ2-1 TRBD2 TRBV10-3 TGTGCCATCAGTGACCGGACTAGCGGGACTCTCGACAATGAGCAGTTCTTC CAISDRTSGTLDNEQFF
NA TRBJ1-2 TRBD1 TRBV2 TGTGCCAGCAGGACCGGGACAGGGACCGGCTACACCTTC CASRTGTGTGYTF
NA TRBJ1-1 NA TRBV6-2/TRBV6-3 TGTGCCAGCAGTCCCGGAGCCACAGGGAGCATGAACACTGAAGCTTTCTTT CASSPGATGSMNTEAFF
NA TRBJ2-5 TRBD2 TRBV2 TGTGCCAGCAGGCCCGCAATGAGCGGGGCAGAGACCCAGTACTTC CASRPAMSGAETQYF
NA TRBJ1-2 TRBD1 TRBV12-3/TRBV12-4 TGTGCCAGCAGTTCAGGGGGCGTAGGTGGCTACACCTTC CASSSGGVGGYTF
few TRBJ2-7 NA TRBV5-1 TGCGCCAGCAGCTTGGGTCTTCAGGATTCAGCCGAGCAGTACTTC CASSLGLQDSAEQYF
NA TRBJ1-1 NA TRBV30 TGTGCCTGGAACTGGGGGGACTTGAACACTGAAGCTTTCTTT CAWNWGDLNTEAFF
NA TRBJ2-1 NA TRBV6-2/TRBV6-3 TGTGCCAGCAGTCCCCCGCTTTGGACAGCATCCTACAATGAGCAGTTCTTC CASSPPLWTASYNEQFF
many TRBJ2-1 TRBD2 TRBV25-1 TGTGCCAGCAGTGAACTGGGACTAGATCAGTACAATGAGCAGTTCTTC CASSELGLDQYNEQFF
few TRBJ1-2 NA TRBV20-1 TGCAGTGCTAGATCTTTGGGGGAAGTGGGGGGCTACACCTTC CSARSLGEVGGYTF
NA TRBJ2-7 NA TRBV7-2 TGTGCCAGCAGCTTATGGGGCAGCGAGAACTACGAGCAGTACTTC CASSLWGSENYEQYF
once TRBJ2-1 TRBD2 TRBV2 TGTGCCGGCAGTGCGAGCGGGGGGGCCGGCGATGAGCAGTTCTTC CAGSASGGAGDEQFF
NA TRBJ1-1 NA TRBV6-1 TGTGCCGTCGGAACAGGTCTGAACACTGAAGCTTTCTTT CAVGTGLNTEAFF
NA TRBJ2-1 TRBD1 TRBV9 TGTGCCAGCAGCGTTGGACCGGGACAGGGACTTAACAATGAGCAGTTCTTC CASSVGPGQGLNNEQFF
few TRBJ2-3 TRBD2 TRBV11-3 TGTGCCAGCAGCGCGGGGGTAGCGGGGGCCCAAAGCACAGATACGCAGTATTTT CASSAGVAGAQSTDTQYF
few TRBJ1-5 NA TRBV6-1 TGTGCCAGCAGTGAAGGCTGGACAGACCAGCCCCAGCATTTT CASSEGWTDQPQHF
few TRBJ2-7 NA TRBV6-6 TGTGCCAGCAGTTACGATGAGGAGAACTACGAGCAGTACTTC CASSYDEENYEQYF
NA TRBJ1-2 NA TRBV11-2 TGTGCCAGCAGCTTAATAGAGGGCAGGGAGGAGGATAGCTACACCTTC CASSLIEGREEDSYTF
NA TRBJ1-2 TRBD1 TRBV7-9 TGTGCCAGCAGCCTCCCCTCCGAGATACAGGGGGCCGACGGTGGCTACACCTTC CASSLPSEIQGADGGYTF
few TRBJ2-7 NA TRBV9 TGTGCCAGCAGCGTAGGAAGGGCGATCTACGAGCAGTACTTC CASSVGRAIYEQYF
NA TRBJ1-1 NA TRBV5-1 TGCGCCAGCAGCGCAGGGGCGATGAACACTGAAGCTTTCTTT CASSAGAMNTEAFF
many TRBJ1-1 NA TRBV29-1 TGCAGCGTTGTGGGGACTGAAGCTTTCTTT CSVVGTEAFF
few TRBJ2-1 NA TRBV29-1 TGCAGCGTTGAAGATGTGGGGGGCAGGATCTCCTACAATGAGCAGTTCTTC CSVEDVGGRISYNEQFF
NA TRBJ2-7 TRBD1 TRBV12-3/TRBV12-4 TGTGCCAGCACTCAGGGGGCCCTTTCCTACGAGCAGTACTTC CASTQGALSYEQYF
NA TRBJ2-2 NA TRBV7-9 TGTGCCAGCAGCTTAGTAGGTTTGGAAACCGGGGAGCTGTTTTTT CASSLVGLETGELFF
NA TRBJ1-4 TRBD1 TRBV28 TGTGCCAGCAGTTCTCGGGACAGGGATGGAAAACTGTTTTTT CASSSRDRDGKLFF
NA TRBJ2-7 NA TRBV10-3 TGTGCCATCAGTGTAGAGTATCCCGGGGAGCAGTACTTC CAISVEYPGEQYF
NA TRBJ2-5 NA TRBV4-2 TGTGCCAGCAGCCAAGATGGTGGCTTAAGGGGGACCCAGTACTTC CASSQDGGLRGTQYF
NA TRBJ1-5 NA TRBV6-1 TGTGCCAGCAGTGAAAAGGGGCAGCCCCAGCATTTT CASSEKGQPQHF
many TRBJ2-1 NA TRBV4-2 TGTGCCAGCAGCCAAGCCCGGGGGATGTACAATGAGCAGTTCTTC CASSQARGMYNEQFF
NA TRBJ2-7 TRBD2 TRBV7-2 TGTGCCAGCAGCTTAACCCTGGGGACTAGCGGGAGGAGGGAGCAGTACTTC CASSLTLGTSGRREQYF
NA TRBJ1-5 TRBD1 TRBV9 TGTGCCAGCAGTGAGACAGGGGTTGGCAATCAGCCCCAGCATTTT CASSETGVGNQPQHF
NA TRBJ2-4 NA TRBV6-1 TGTGCCAGCAACCTAGAGGGCATTCAGTACTTC CASNLEGIQYF
NA TRBJ1-5 NA TRBV19 TGTGCCAGTGGGGTAGTCAGCAATCAGCCCCAGCATTTT CASGVVSNQPQHF
NA TRBJ2-1 TRBD1 TRBV18 TGTGCCAGCTCACCACGCGGACAGGGGAGCGATGAGCAGTTCTTC CASSPRGQGSDEQFF
NA TRBJ2-1 NA TRBV5-1 TGCGCCAGCAGCTTGGTGCTGGACATGAGACCTGAGCAGTTCTTC CASSLVLDMRPEQFF
few TRBJ2-5 TRBD1 TRBV14 TGTGCCAGCAGCCAAAGCGCGGGACAGGGATCGAGAGAGACCCAGTACTTC CASSQSAGQGSRETQYF
NA TRBJ2-3 NA TRBV10-3 TGTGCCATCAGCCAAGCGGCTAGCACAGGTACGCAGTATTTT CAISQAASTGTQYF